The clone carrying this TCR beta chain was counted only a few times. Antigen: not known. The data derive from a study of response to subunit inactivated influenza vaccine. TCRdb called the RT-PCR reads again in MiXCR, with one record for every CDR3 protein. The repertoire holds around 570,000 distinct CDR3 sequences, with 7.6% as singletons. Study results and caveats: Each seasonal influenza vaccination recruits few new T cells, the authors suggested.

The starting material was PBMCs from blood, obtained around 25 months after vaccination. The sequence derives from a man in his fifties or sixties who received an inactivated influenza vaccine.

CDR3 DNA: TGTGCCAGCAGTTATGATTCGAGGCAGAACACTGAAGCTTTCTTT. Translated, it gives CASSYDSRQNTEAFF. The chain is built from TRBV6-5 and TRBJ1-1; D unresolved. V dropped 3 bases and J dropped 1 base, with 12 bases sitting between them. This CDR3 region has 15 residues. CDR1 is MNHEY and CDR2 is SVGAGI in the germline V gene.